Shown below are 32 T cell receptor beta chains from a single sample sequenced in a study of post-analysis software for immune sequencing data. Points from the study as a whole: Relative to controls, patients had about 5 TRBV segments at higher frequency, with TRBV5-6, TRBV5-1 and TRBV20-1 among these.

Unique molecular identifiers had been added to the TCR beta cDNA libraries. One entry per CDR3 protein results from TCRdb running MiXCR on the PCR reads. The top ten clones hold approximately 6% of a sample with roughly 570,000 distinct CDR3 sequences, approximately 34% of them seen once. These TCRs' antigens remain unknown. Input material: blood. These TCRs come from a girl aged 2-17 years with multiple sclerosis.

The chain joins TRBV19 to TRBJ2-3, with D possibly being TRBD2 (6 bases). The CDR3 length is 15 residues. Trimming removed 3 bases at V and 4 bases at J, with 14 bases between. From germline, CDR1 is LNHDA and CDR2 SQIVND (reference sequence). For the CDR3, the DNA is TGTGCCAGTAGTATGGGGTCTAGCGAGTCAGATACGCAGTATTTT. Residues: CASSMGSSESDTQYF.

The chain links TRBV29-1 to TRBJ1-2; TRBD1 aligns across 7 bases. The germline V gene has CDR1 SQVTM and CDR2 ANQGSEA. The CDR3 consists of 12 residues. J lost 4 bases, V lost 6 bases, and 5 bases had no gene match. CDR3 bases: TGCAGCGTCCTGACAGGGAGCTATGGCTACACCTTC. It is translated as CSVLTGSYGYTF.

The rearrangement links TRBV20-1 to TRBJ2-7; 9 bases line up with TRBD1. The V and J ends lost 6 bases and 1 base, in that order; junction bases with no gene match: 19. This CDR3 spans 18 amino acids. CDR1 DFQATT and CDR2 SNEGSKA come from the germline V gene (reference sequence). The CDR3 loop reads CSAPRMTGGQLESYEQYF. In nucleotides, the CDR3 is TGCAGTGCACCACGAATGACAGGGGGGCAATTGGAATCCTACGAGCAGTACTTC.

Details on this clonotype: As the CDR3 is not closed by the conserved phenylalanine or tryptophan, this likely results from a read error. The V call is TRBV12-3 or TRBV12-4, the J call TRBJ2-3; D is ambiguous. The CDR3 loop spans 14 amino acids. CDR3: CANSPTVTTDTQYS. The CDR3 DNA is TGTGCCAACAGTCCCACAGTTACCACAGATACGCAGTATTCC.

The chain links TRBV20-1 to TRBJ1-2; the D is unclear. V was clipped by 0 bases and J by 1 base, with 21 bases between them. The CDR3 runs 18 residues. Germline V gene sequence: CDR1 DFQATT, CDR2 SNEGSKA (reference sequence). This CDR3 is CSARDLTAEPYGNYGYTF. CDR3 coding DNA: TGCAGTGCTAGAGATCTAACAGCGGAGCCCTACGGTAACTATGGCTACACCTTC.

This chain joins TRBV3-1 and TRBJ1-6, with D unclear. The germline V and J ends were trimmed by 1 base and 9 bases, with 10 bases remaining between them. CDR1 and CDR2 from the germline V gene are LGHDT and YNNKEL (reference sequence). The CDR3 runs 14 residues. CDR3 region: CASSQGQKGSPLHF. The CDR3 DNA reads as TGTGCCAGCAGCCAAGGGCAGAAGGGTTCACCCCTCCACTTT.

The chain recombines TRBV12-3 or TRBV12-4 with TRBJ2-1, with D unclear. V was shortened by 7 bases and J by 0 bases, with 22 bases between the two germline ends. The CDR3 spans 18 residues. The CDR3 DNA reads as TGTGCCAGCACAAGGGCCGGTCCGGACGTTAGCTCCTACAATGAGCAGTTCTTC. Amino acid sequence: CASTRAGPDVSSYNEQFF.

The chain carries TRBV6-5 and TRBJ1-2; a weak D match, TRBD1 (6 bases). Germline V gene data show CDR1 as MNHEY and CDR2 as SVGAGI. The CDR3 covers 13 residues. Trimming pared 2 bases from V and 6 bases from J, leaving 10 bases between. The chain's CDR3 is CASSYLWTDGYTF. CDR3 sequence (DNA): TGTGCCAGCAGTTACCTTTGGACAGATGGCTACACCTTC.

This chain links TRBV9 with TRBJ2-7; 7 bases fit TRBD1. Losses at the gene ends were 4 bases for V and 10 bases for J; bases not matched to a gene: 17. The germline CDR1 and CDR2 sequences are SGDLS and YYNGEE. The CDR3 is 15 amino acids. The DNA of the CDR3 is TGTGCCAGCAGCCCCTCAGGTAGGGGGCGAGACACTCAGTACTTC. This gives the protein CASSPSGRGRDTQYF. The whole variable domain, filled in from reference TRBV9 and TRBJ2-7, reads DSGVTQTPKHLITATGQRVTLRCSPRSGDLSVYWYQQSLDQGLQFLIQYYNGEERAKGNILERFSAQQFPDLHSELNLSSLELGDSALYFCASSPSGRGRDTQYFGPGTRLTVT.

The CDR3 loop reads CATSRTGGRYEQYF. DNA for the CDR3: TGTGCCACCAGCAGAACGGGGGGCCGGTACGAGCAGTACTTC. This chain joins TRBV15 and TRBJ2-7; a possible D gene is TRBD2 (7 bases). Germline V gives CDR1 LNHNV, CDR2 YYDKDF (reference sequence). V lost 2 bases and J 4 bases, leaving 12 bases between the germline ends. CDR3 length: 14 residues.

V usage is TRBV5-1 and J usage is TRBJ2-1, with a possible D match to TRBD2 (5 bases). The CDR3 loop spans 14 amino acids. Germline V lookup: CDR1 SGHRS, CDR2 YFSETQ. Trimming removed 0 bases from V and 4 bases from J, with 8 bases in between. CDR3 sequence (DNA): TGCGCCAGCAGCTTGGTCGGGGTATACAATGAGCAGTTCTTC. This codes for CASSLVGVYNEQFF.

This clonotype was seen a few times. The rearrangement links TRBV27 to TRBJ1-2; 7 bases are a match to TRBD1. The CDR3 covers 15 residues. V trimming: 5 bases; J trimming: 2 bases; junction bases outside the gene matches: 8. Germline V gene lookup returns CDR1 MNHEY and CDR2 SMNVEV (reference sequence). In nucleotides, the CDR3 is TGTGCCAGCAGTCCCTGGGACAGCCCCAACTATGGCTACACCTTC. Translating it yields CASSPWDSPNYGYTF.

This clonotype was found a few times. The rearrangement joins TRBV20-1 to TRBJ1-2; D gene uncertain. Trimming removed 3 bases at V and 1 base at J, with 6 bases between. The CDR3 has 12 residues. Germline V gives CDR1 DFQATT, CDR2 SNEGSKA (reference sequence). In DNA, the CDR3 is TGCAGTGCTAGTGTAGATAACTATGGCTACACCTTC. Protein: CSASVDNYGYTF.

This sequence joins TRBV5-1 and TRBJ1-2, with D hard to call. Per the germline V gene, CDR1 is SGHRS and CDR2 is YFSETQ. V gave up 0 bases and J gave up 2 bases, with 11 bases separating them. This CDR3 has 15 residues. For the CDR3, the DNA is TGCGCCAGCAGCTTGGCCTTGACGGAGAACTATGGCTACACCTTC. This encodes CASSLALTENYGYTF.

This chain connects TRBV4-1 to TRBJ2-3; 11 bases align to TRBD2. The V segment lost 1 base and the J segment 1 base; nucleotides outside the gene matches: 7. The V gene's germline CDR1 is MGHRA and CDR2 YSYEKL. There are 18 residues in the CDR3. CDR3 nucleotides: TGCGCCAGCAGCCAAGGGGCTAGCGGGGGGTTGGGCACAGATACGCAGTATTTT. Its translation: CASSQGASGGLGTDTQYF.

This clonotype was seen only a few times. The chain joins TRBV11-2 to TRBJ2-1; D is uncertain. The germline V gene has CDR1 SGHAT and CDR2 FQNNGV. The ends were cut back, 4 bases at V and 5 bases at J, with 18 bases in the middle. The CDR3 is 16 amino acids. The CDR3 region is CASSSTGRNYHNEQFF. In DNA, the CDR3 is TGTGCCAGCAGCTCTACCGGGCGGAACTATCACAATGAGCAGTTCTTC.

This clonotype turned up a few times. The V gene is TRBV29-1, the J gene TRBJ1-1; D unclear. The CDR3 length is 12 residues. V shed 4 bases and J shed 1 base, with 7 bases lying between them. Germline V gene data show CDR1 as SQVTM and CDR2 as ANQGSEA. For the CDR3, the DNA is TGCAGCGTTGTTCGGCAGAACACTGAAGCTTTCTTT. Translated, it gives CSVVRQNTEAFF.

This clonotype was observed a few times. This chain uses TRBV5-1 with TRBJ2-3; possible D gene TRBD2, 7 bases. The V and J ends lost 5 bases and 7 bases respectively, with 23 bases between them. The germline V gene has CDR1 SGHRS and CDR2 YFSETQ. The CDR3 covers 16 residues. CDR3 bases: TGCGCCAGCAGTTATTGGGTCGCGGGGGCCCGCAATACGCAGTATTTT. It yields the protein CASSYWVAGARNTQYF.

The V gene is TRBV20-1, the J gene TRBJ2-5; D not resolved. The J call could be wrong; TRBJ2-7 is a better fit for the DNA end. The CDR3 contains 13 residues. Germline V lookup: CDR1 DFQATT, CDR2 SNEGSKA (reference sequence). The CDR3 reads CSASRTVPYEQYF. CDR3 in DNA: TGCAGTGCTAGCCGGACGGTCCCCTACGAGCAGTACTTC.

This clonotype has a single count. The chain links TRBV7-9 to TRBJ2-4; tentatively, D is TRBD1 (6 bases). The DNA matches TRBJ2-5 better at its end, which makes the J call doubtful. CDR3 length: 17 amino acids. Germline values: CDR1 SEHNR, CDR2 FQNEAQ (reference sequence). CDR3 sequence reads: CASSLGFQGSEQETQYF. DNA for the CDR3: TGTGCCAGCAGCTTAGGGTTTCAGGGGAGCGAACAAGAGACCCAGTACTTC.

The rearrangement links TRBV2 to TRBJ2-5; D may be TRBD2 (5 bases). Germline CDR1 is SNHLY and CDR2 is FYNNEI. Trimming left V 7 bases short and J 0 bases short, with 15 bases between. The CDR3 extends over 15 amino acids. In DNA, the CDR3 is TGTGCCAGCATTGAGGGTCAGGCAGACCAAGAGACCCAGTACTTC. Translating gives CASIEGQADQETQYF.

The CDR3 DNA reads TGTGCCAGCAGAATCCTAGCGGGGGGAAGAGAGACCCAGTACTTC. This encodes CASRILAGGRETQYF. The chain uses TRBV6-5 and TRBJ2-5, with TRBD2 matching 11 bases. This CDR3 region has 15 residues. V lost 6 bases and J lost 4; bases outside the gene matches: 7. Germline V CDR1 and CDR2: MNHEY, SVGAGI.

CDR3 nucleotide sequence: TGTGCCAGCAGCGTAGCGGGGACTAACCCCTACGAGCAGTACTTC. Its translation is CASSVAGTNPYEQYF. The rearrangement links TRBV9 to TRBJ2-7; 7 bases align to TRBD2. Germline loops: CDR1 SGDLS, CDR2 YYNGEE. J lost 2 bases, V lost 0 bases, and 5 bases had no gene match. There are 15 residues in the CDR3. The variable domain in full, with the rest retrieved from reference TRBV9 and TRBJ2-7, is DSGVTQTPKHLITATGQRVTLRCSPRSGDLSVYWYQQSLDQGLQFLIQYYNGEERAKGNILERFSAQQFPDLHSELNLSSLELGDSALYFCASSVAGTNPYEQYFGPGTRLTVT.

The V and J genes are TRBV3-1 and TRBJ1-2, with 9 positions matching TRBD1. The length of the CDR3 is 13 residues. Trimming cost V 6 bases and J 8 bases; bases outside gene matches: 7. The V gene's germline CDR1 is LGHDT and CDR2 YNNKEL (reference sequence). The CDR3 here is CASRGDRGEGYTF. In DNA, the CDR3 is TGTGCCAGCAGGGGAGACAGGGGGGAAGGCTACACCTTC.

The chain carries TRBV10-3 and TRBJ2-5; TRBD2 might be the D (6 bases). This CDR3 comprises 16 residues. Germline lookup yields CDR1 ENHRY and CDR2 SYGVKD. The V and J ends lost 6 bases and 1 base respectively, with 18 bases between them. The CDR3 region is CAISPRPGVPQETQYF. CDR3 nucleotide sequence: TGTGCCATCAGCCCCAGGCCGGGGGTCCCCCAAGAGACCCAGTACTTC.

This clonotype was counted a few times. The chain uses TRBV6-1 and TRBJ1-2; D is unclear. The V end was cut by 2 bases, the J end by 3 bases, with 7 bases between. This CDR3 spans 13 amino acids. From germline, CDR1 is MNHNS and CDR2 SASEGT. For the CDR3, the DNA is TGTGCCAGCAGTGAACCTGGGGACTATGGCTACACCTTC. This gives the protein CASSEPGDYGYTF.

Turning to this clonotype: Since no conserved phenylalanine or tryptophan closes the CDR3, a read error is the likely cause. Written as DNA, the CDR3 is TGCGCCAGCAGCTTGGCGACTAGCGGGGGGGCCGTGGATGAGCAGTTCGTC. It codes for CASSLATSGGAVDEQFV. The chain links TRBV5-1 to TRBJ2-1, with 14 bases that match TRBD2. The CDR3 contains 17 residues. V trimming: 0 bases; J trimming: 8 bases; junction bases outside the gene matches: 7. Germline V gene lookup returns CDR1 SGHRS and CDR2 YFSETQ.

The V and J genes are TRBV28 and TRBJ2-3; no reliable D call. V was cut by 6 bases and J by 2 bases, with 9 bases left in between. The CDR3 is made up of 13 amino acids. Per the germline V gene, CDR1 is MDHEN and CDR2 is SYDVKM. In nucleotides, the CDR3 is TGTGCCAGCAGCCCGGCGGTCACAGATACGCAGTATTTT. This codes for CASSPAVTDTQYF.

This rearrangement joins TRBV7-9 to TRBJ1-1; possible D gene TRBD1, 6 bases. This CDR3 has 17 residues. The V gene's germline CDR1 is SEHNR and CDR2 FQNEAQ (reference sequence). V lost 3 bases and J lost 0, with 17 bases in between. In DNA form, the CDR3 reads TGTGCCAGCAGCTTCTCGACAGGAACTCTAATGAACACTGAAGCTTTCTTT. It specifies CASSFSTGTLMNTEAFF. Variable domain in full (rest from reference TRBV7-9 and TRBJ1-1): DTGVSQNPRHKITKRGQNVTFRCDPISEHNRLYWYRQTLGQGPEFLTYFQNEAQLEKSRLLSDRFSAERPKGSFSTLEIQRTEQGDSAMYLCASSFSTGTLMNTEAFFGQGTRLTVV.

In its sample, this clonotype was seen a few times. The gene calls are TRBV4-1 and TRBJ1-2; 8 positions agree with TRBD1. The J segment lost 3 bases and the V segment lost 3 bases, leaving 3 bases of the junction unmatched. The CDR3 length is 14 residues. The germline gives CDR1 MGHRA, CDR2 YSYEKL. For the CDR3, the DNA is TGCGCCAGCAGCCAGGACAGGGTGGACTATGGCTACACCTTC. The encoded protein is CASSQDRVDYGYTF.

The sample holds a few counts of this clonotype. The V gene is TRBV18, the J gene TRBJ2-1; 8 bases match TRBD1. The germline V gene has CDR1 KGHSH and CDR2 LQKENI. The V gene end was trimmed by 5 bases and the J gene end by 6 bases; junction bases not matched to a gene: 6. This CDR3 has 14 amino acids. Here the CDR3 DNA reads TGTGCCAGCTCAACCGGACAGGGTGGCAATGAGCAGTTCTTC. Its protein is CASSTGQGGNEQFF.

A word on this clonotype: One junction end does not reproduce the germline sequence, and a read error may be involved. The chain employs TRBV12-3 or TRBV12-4 and TRBJ2-5; D remains unclear. This CDR3 comprises 16 residues. The CDR3 region has the DNA TGTGCCAGCAGTTTATTCGGCAGGACCCGACAAGAGGCCCAGTACTTC. Amino acid sequence: CASSLFGRTRQEAQYF.